Listed here is a single T cell receptor (beta chain). Its recognized antigen is unknown. Per-nucleotide qualities are absent, and no much larger clonotype sits a single base away. For the CD8 naive samples, CD45RO-negative cells were positively selected for CCR7, yielding a CD45RA+CCR7+ population from which TemRA cells were excluded. Healthy HIV-negative adults with no recently reported acute infections or vaccinations were included as donors. All donors were Caucasian adults living in Nashville, Tennessee, USA. After blood collection by leukapheresis, PBMCs were isolated using Ficoll-Histopaque density gradient centrifugation and then cryopreserved in the vapor phase of liquid nitrogen. Analytical flow cytometry was used to check the purity and quantity of every magnetically sorted T cell population. Each sorted fraction had its genomic DNA isolated and then quantified by UV absorbance on a Nanodrop 2000c.

The sample originates from a study of shared clonotypes between healthy human individuals (TCRdb year 2020). In terms of the full investigation: The cohort comprised a couple of women and a few men aged 18 to 49 years. To estimate repertoire size and how much clonotype sharing occurs between individuals, the study deeply sequenced the blood TCR repertoires of roughly 5 healthy adults. To increase sequencing depth and limit assay-specific biases, TCR repertoire library preparation and sequencing were carried out by different laboratories using diverse techniques. Between about 0.8 and 9.5 billion PBMCs per donor were obtained by leukapheresis. For each donor, three plates each were used for CD4 naive and CD4 memory, two plates were used for CD8 naive, and one plate was used for CD8 memory.

The investigation overall reported the following: Clonotypes shared by all four sorted-subset donors showed higher generation probabilities than non-shared clonotypes. Sampling was restricted to blood, and TCR repertoires in tissues likely differ from the TCR repertoires found in blood. Across a few donors, around 5% of naive CD4, over 3% of naive CD8, about 2.3% of memory CD4, and roughly 0.4% of memory CD8 clonotypes were shared. The genetic and exposure-history diversity represented was limited by the small number of donors. Incomplete sequencing was indicated by rarefaction of sorted-subset datasets, despite the large sequencing depth. Naive subsets generally had larger estimated clonotype richness than memory subsets did. Based on pairwise subsampling, the degree of clonotype sharing among donors was expected to be affected by sequencing depth.

Using the deep immunoSEQ assay, TCR CDR3 regions were amplified from genomic DNA by multiplex PCR. Extracted genomic DNA from each cell subset was distributed evenly across all wells of several immunoSEQ 96-well plates, and each plate was treated as a replicate. For sorted subsets, approximately 210 ng genomic DNA, equal to 25,000 to 35,000 T cell genomes, was loaded into each replicate PCR. Purified libraries were measured with a Qubit 3.0 fluorometer, size-checked on a Bioanalyzer 2100, and measured again with the KAPA Library Quantification kit. Every immunoSEQ 96-well plate was sequenced on a separate single-read 150-cycle Illumina NextSeq 550 flow cell. The source study handled its data this way. Because the immunoSEQ output included only junctional sequences and no quality scores, the filtering could not be the same as the filtering used for full-length reads. To assign V/J genes and CDR3, sequences were annotated using PyIR, a Python wrapper for IgBLAST v1.9, with IMGT germline references. Any read was removed if the V/J assignment was weak (E-value above 1e-6), the CDR3 was missing, or the read contained stop codons, out-of-frame junctions, or ambiguous translated residues. V3J clonotypes were defined as sequences sharing an identical inferred V gene, J gene, and CDR3 amino acid sequence. Percentage overlap between repertoires was calculated by dividing the number of shared unique clonotypes by the size of the smaller repertoire. RTK rarefaction, the Chao1 estimator, and Recon v2.1 estimates of unobserved clonotypes were used to assess repertoire richness. Generation probabilities for all TCRbeta clonotypes obtained by the gDNA method from a handful of donors were computed using OLGA. This immuneACCESS table, as held by TCRdb, lists in-frame sequences with V and J called but not all clones. Of the missing ones, under half trace to an unresolved V gene in checked studies; the others have no known cause. That table furnishes V, J and clone size, whereas the DNA furnished D and trimming. Counted in this sample were around 1.9 million clones; 85% to 95% of them appeared once. The top ten clonotypes cover about 1.7% of the sample.

V loses 0 bases of germline sequence and J loses 8 bases, and the interval between the two ends is 13 bases. CDR3 length: 13 amino acids, cysteine to phenylalanine. Only the CDR3 portion is preserved as DNA: 39 bases, with reading frame beginning at the first base. As encoded in the germline V gene (reference sequence), CDR1 is GTSNPN while CDR2 is SVGIG. Sequenced input: naive CD8+ T cells from PBMCs. The cell subset or site label on this specimen signifies: CD45RA+CCR7+. The rearranged chain carries TRBV30 and TRBJ1-2; the D region possibly corresponds to TRBD1 (6 bases align). This clonotype originated in a man aged 18 to 35 in good health. Some clones in this sample may be carry-over from other donors' samples. This receptor has the CDR3 CAWSVQGKGGYTF. The bases are TGTGCCTGGAGTGTACAGGGTAAGGGAGGCTACACCTTC.